Each of the 27 T cell receptor beta chains below was sequenced from the same sample in a study of shared clonotypes between healthy human individuals. Here immunoSEQ multiplex PCR was the method, and the copy in TCRdb shows in-frame clones only, minus some. The top ten hold under 0.15% of the sample, which has more than 2,000,000 clones, 90% to 95% seen once. Sequencing was carried out using naive CD4+ T cells sorted from blood. Documented subset: CD45RA+ positively selected. All receptors derive from a man aged 18 to 29 in good health.

This chain uses TRBV4-1 with TRBJ2-4; possibly TRBD2 for D (5 bases). The germline CDR1 and CDR2 sequences are MGHRA and YSYEKL. The CDR3 runs to 15 residues. V was pared by 1 base and J by 6 bases, with 13 bases between. The CDR3 reads CASSQGVSVLNIQYF. CDR3 coding DNA: TGCGCCAGCAGCCAAGGGGTTAGCGTTTTAAACATTCAGTACTTC.

This clone was seen once. The rearrangement uses TRBV7-6 and TRBJ2-1, with D possibly matching TRBD2 (7 bases). V lost 1 base and J 6 bases, leaving 13 bases between the germline ends. This CDR3 region has 15 residues. Germline assignment: CDR1 SGHVS and CDR2 FNYEAQ. The CDR3 is CASSLGGGTFNEQFF. CDR3 nucleotide sequence: TGTGCCAGCAGCTTAGGGGGGGGGACATTCAATGAGCAGTTCTTC.

The rearrangement links TRBV6-5 to TRBJ1-2, with D possibly matching TRBD1 (6 bases). This CDR3 is built from 13 residues. With 7 bases removed from V and 3 bases from J, the gap between germline ends came to 12 bases. Germline CDR1 is MNHEY and CDR2 is SVGAGI. CDR3: CASTQGKDYGYTF. CDR3 bases: TGTGCCAGCACGCAGGGGAAGGACTATGGCTACACCTTC.

J is TRBJ2-7 and V is TRBV28; D possibly uses TRBD1 or TRBD2 (6 bases each). The germline CDR1 and CDR2 sequences are MDHEN and SYDVKM. V lost 3 bases, J lost 1 base, and 19 bases lay in between. The CDR3 loop spans 17 amino acids. This CDR3 reads CASSFAAGGPGSYEQYF. The CDR3 nucleotides read TGTGCCAGCAGTTTTGCCGCCGGGGGCCCAGGGTCCTACGAGCAGTACTTC.

On this clone itself: The sample carries other DNA sequences with the same CDR3. The chain links TRBV27 to TRBJ2-7; 8 bases align to TRBD2. The CDR3 has 15 residues. J lost 0 bases, V lost 3 bases, and 4 bases had no gene match. The germline gives CDR1 MNHEY, CDR2 SMNVEV (reference sequence). CDR3 loop: CASSFLAGGSYEQYF. The DNA for the CDR3 is TGTGCCAGCAGTTTTCTGGCGGGGGGCTCCTACGAGCAGTACTTC.

The J gene is TRBJ1-1, the V gene TRBV19, with TRBD1 identical over 10 bases. The CDR3 contains 16 residues. CDR1 and CDR2 from the germline V gene are LNHDA and SQIVND (reference sequence). After removal of 3 bases from V and 5 bases from J, the junction contained 9 bases not matched to a gene. As DNA, the CDR3 is TGTGCCAGTAGTATCGTGAGACAGGGGGCAAGGACTGAAGCTTTCTTT. Translation: CASSIVRQGARTEAFF. Filled out from reference TRBV19 and TRBJ1-1, the complete variable domain reads DGGITQSPKYLFRKEGQNVTLSCEQNLNHDAMYWYRQDPGQGLRLIYYSQIVNDFQKGDIAEGYSVSREKKESFPLTVTSAQKNPTAFYLCASSIVRQGARTEAFFGQGTRLTVV.

The genes are TRBV10-3 and TRBJ2-7; 9 bases agree with TRBD1. Unmatched junction bases numbered 12, after V lost 4 bases and J lost 5 bases. CDR3 length: 16 amino acids. CDR1 is ENHRY and CDR2 is SYGVKD in the germline V gene. Written as DNA, the CDR3 is TGTGCCATCAGTGGAAATTCGGGACAGGGAAACCACGAGCAGTACTTC. Its protein product is CAISGNSGQGNHEQYF.

The count of this clone is one. The rearrangement uses TRBV4-2 and TRBJ2-2; tentatively, D is TRBD2 (5 bases). This CDR3 spans 17 amino acids. Germline V gene lookup returns CDR1 LGHNA and CDR2 YNFKEQ. Trimming removed 0 bases at V and 0 bases at J, with 11 bases between. DNA for the CDR3: TGTGCCAGCAGCCAAGAGACGGACTCCGCGAACACCGGGGAGCTGTTTTTT. Its translation: CASSQETDSANTGELFF.

The table lists this clone with a count of one. This chain joins TRBV28 and TRBJ1-1; TRBD1 matches 8 bases. V was clipped by 2 bases and J by 11 bases; unmatched bases: 19. Per germline, CDR1 MDHEN and CDR2 SYDVKM. The CDR3 length is 17 residues. The CDR3 region has the DNA TGTGCCAGCAGTTTACAAGGACAGGGCGGTGGGAGGGTGAAGGCTTTCTTT. This encodes CASSLQGQGGGRVKAFF.

This clone was detected only once. The chain has TRBV25-1 and TRBJ1-2, with D uncertain. V lost 3 bases to trimming and J lost 1 base, with 9 bases between them. CDR1 is MGHDK and CDR2 is SYGVNS in the germline V gene. The CDR3 length is 14 residues. DNA of the CDR3: TGTGCCAGCAGTGACAGCGAATTTAACTATGGCTACACCTTC. This sequence encodes CASSDSEFNYGYTF.

V is TRBV6-1 and J is TRBJ2-1; D is possibly TRBD2 (5 bases). Per germline, CDR1 MNHNS and CDR2 SASEGT. Between the trimmed V and J ends, which lost 0 bases and 4 bases, there was a span of 10 bases. The CDR3 runs 15 residues. The CDR3 nucleotides are TGTGCCAGCAGTGAAGCCGGGAACAGATACAATGAGCAGTTCTTC. This codes for CASSEAGNRYNEQFF.

The rearrangement uses TRBV7-6 and TRBJ1-4, with TRBD1 matching 8 bases. CDR1 SGHVS and CDR2 FNYEAQ come from the germline V gene. V was pared by 8 bases and J by 8 bases, with 10 bases of the junction left unmatched. The CDR3 runs 14 residues. CDR3 coding DNA: TGTGCCAGCTCTAAAGGACAGGGCAAAGAAAAACTGTTTTTT. Its translation: CASSKGQGKEKLFF.

The chain employs TRBV4-3 and TRBJ2-1; TRBD2 agrees at 10 bases. The CDR3 has 17 amino acids. From germline, CDR1 is LGHNA and CDR2 YSLEER. V was pared by 1 base and J by 3 bases, with 6 bases of the junction left unmatched. CDR3: CASSQATSGRVYNEQFF. The CDR3 DNA follows: TGCGCCAGCAGCCAAGCCACGAGCGGGAGGGTCTACAATGAGCAGTTCTTC.

CDR3 residues: CASSYDLAGYYEQYF. For the CDR3, the DNA is TGTGCCAGCAGTTACGATCTAGCGGGCTACTACGAGCAGTACTTC. The chain is built from TRBV6-5 and TRBJ2-7; 8 positions match TRBD2. The length of the CDR3 is 15 residues. Looked up from germline, CDR1 is MNHEY and CDR2 is SVGAGI. With 2 bases clipped from V and 3 bases from J, the junction kept 6 bases outside the gene matches.

This clone has only one observation. This rearrangement joins TRBV5-6 to TRBJ2-3, with 12 bases aligning to TRBD2. Germline V gene data show CDR1 as SGHDT and CDR2 as YYEEEE. This CDR3 comprises 18 residues. V shed 0 bases, J shed 2 bases, and the junction held 7 bases outside the gene matches. The CDR3 coding sequence is TGTGCCAGCAGCTTGGATCTAGCGGGAGGGCATAACACAGATACGCAGTATTTT. Translated, it gives CASSLDLAGGHNTDTQYF. The whole variable domain, filled in from reference TRBV5-6 and TRBJ2-3, reads DAGVTQSPTHLIKTRGQQVTLRCSPKSGHDTVSWYQQALGQGPQFIFQYYEEEERQRGNFPDRFSGHQFPNYSSELNVNALLLGDSALYLCASSLDLAGGHNTDTQYFGPGTRLTVL.

The chain carries TRBV7-8 and TRBJ2-3, with 9 nucleotides matching TRBD2. V shed 1 base, J shed 5 bases, and the junction held 7 bases outside the gene matches. Per the germline V gene, CDR1 is SGHVS and CDR2 is FQNEAQ. CDR3 length: 16 residues. The CDR3 DNA sequence: TGTGCCAGCAGCTTAGGGACTAGCGTTGGACAAGATACGCAGTATTTT. The encoded protein is CASSLGTSVGQDTQYF.

This chain uses TRBV10-1 with TRBJ2-1, with D hard to call. The V gene's germline CDR1 is WNHNN and CDR2 SYGVQD (reference sequence). The germline V and J ends were trimmed by 4 bases and 6 bases, with 10 bases remaining between them. This CDR3 is built from 13 residues. Here the CDR3 reads CASSVLTANEQFF. The CDR3, as DNA: TGCGCCAGCAGTGTCCTGACGGCCAATGAGCAGTTCTTC.

V and J are TRBV14 and TRBJ1-2, with 10 bases lining up with TRBD1. The CDR3 is 16 residues long. Germline V CDR1 and CDR2: SGHDN, FVKESK. The J segment lost 4 bases and the V segment lost 1 base, leaving 6 bases of the junction unmatched. CDR3 in amino acids: CASSQGGTGATYGYTF. The DNA of the CDR3 is TGTGCCAGCAGCCAAGGCGGGACAGGGGCTACCTATGGCTACACCTTC.

This sequence joins TRBV6-1 and TRBJ1-1, with a possible D match to TRBD1 (5 bases). The CDR3 totals 14 residues. Germline loops: CDR1 MNHNS, CDR2 SASEGT. The V gene lost 7 bases and the J gene lost 2 bases, with 14 bases spanning the gap. CDR3: CASTTQGVNTEAFF. In DNA, the CDR3 is TGTGCCAGCACCACTCAGGGAGTTAACACTGAAGCTTTCTTT.

This sequence joins TRBV27 and TRBJ1-6; maybe TRBD1 (5 bases). Looked up from germline, CDR1 is MNHEY and CDR2 is SMNVEV (reference sequence). Trimming removed 3 bases from V and 0 bases from J, with 6 bases in between. The CDR3 loop spans 15 amino acids. The CDR3 is CASSFDSSYNSPLHF. In DNA, the CDR3 is TGTGCCAGCAGTTTCGACAGCTCCTATAATTCACCCCTCCACTTT.

The rearrangement uses TRBV7-3 and TRBJ1-4; TRBD1 might be the D (5 bases). Germline V CDR1 and CDR2: SGHTA, FQGTGA. V was trimmed by 5 bases and J by 6 bases, leaving 10 bases between them. This CDR3 has 13 amino acids. This CDR3 reads CASSKGPDEKLFF. The DNA of the CDR3 is TGTGCCAGCAGCAAGGGACCCGATGAAAAACTGTTTTTT.

The chain joins TRBV23-1 to TRBJ2-1, with D possibly TRBD2 on 5 matching bases. TRBV23-1 has ORF status, its function being uncertain. The germline V and J ends were trimmed by 0 bases and 10 bases, with 16 bases remaining between them. CDR3 size: 15 residues. CDR3 in DNA: TGCGCCAGCAGTCAATCGAGGGTCTGGACCCGGGAGCAGTTCTTC. Amino acids: CASSQSRVWTREQFF.

This chain joins TRBV11-2 and TRBJ2-7, with D maybe TRBD2 (7 bases). V lost 5 bases to trimming and J lost 1 base, with 24 bases between them. This CDR3 is built from 18 residues. Per germline, CDR1 SGHAT and CDR2 FQNNGV. In nucleotides, the CDR3 is TGTGCCAGCAGCCCGGCTTTGGGAACAGGGAGGGGGTCCTACGAGCAGTACTTC. Translation: CASSPALGTGRGSYEQYF.

The V gene is TRBV30, the J gene TRBJ2-3; possible D gene TRBD1, 5 bases. The CDR3 is 13 residues long. CDR1 and CDR2 (germline): GTSNPN, SVGIG (reference sequence). V shed 6 bases and J shed 1 base, with 11 bases lying between them. This CDR3 is CACSLGGTDTQYF. For the CDR3, the DNA is TGTGCCTGTTCGTTAGGGGGCACAGATACGCAGTATTTT.

The chain recombines TRBV4-1 with TRBJ2-2; 9 bases match TRBD1. The J segment lost 6 bases and the V segment lost 4 bases, leaving 6 bases of the junction unmatched. Per germline, CDR1 MGHRA and CDR2 YSYEKL. This CDR3 is 15 amino acids long. DNA of the CDR3: TGCGCCAGCAGCCCGGGACAGGGAGGTCCCGGGGAGCTGTTTTTT. Translation gives CASSPGQGGPGELFF.

The chain employs TRBV19 and TRBJ2-7; D gene uncertain. The CDR3 consists of 14 residues. Trimming took off 5 bases at V and 1 base at J, with 12 bases between the two ends. Germline lookup yields CDR1 LNHDA and CDR2 SQIVND (reference sequence). For the CDR3, the DNA is TGTGCCAGTAGTGCCACCGTCAGATCCTACGAGCAGTACTTC. It encodes CASSATVRSYEQYF.

The sample holds one count of this clone. The genes are TRBV27 and TRBJ1-6; TRBD1 matches at 9 bases. There are 16 residues in the CDR3. With 3 bases clipped from V and 10 bases from J, the junction kept 10 bases outside the gene matches. The germline V gene encodes CDR1 MNHEY and CDR2 SMNVEV (reference sequence). The CDR3 DNA is TGTGCCAGCAGTTTTGACTTGACAGGGGGAGGCTCACCCCTCCACTTT. The encoded protein is CASSFDLTGGGSPLHF.